This TCR beta chain was found in a study of T-cell reconstitution after alpha-beta-depleted transplantation in children. Overall study results and limits: The high TCRbeta diversity at day 60 in some patients came from surviving recipient T cells and thymic progenitors.

Using unique molecular identifiers, the investigators prepared the TCRbeta library. From the PCR reads, TCRdb called clonotypes with MiXCR, one entry per CDR3 protein. The data hold 450,000 to 550,000 distinct CDR3 sequences, with roughly 10% observed a single time. Of note for this clonotype: Its antigen is not identified.

CDR3 length: 12 amino acids. From germline, CDR1 is MDHEN and CDR2 SYDVKM. The J segment lost 6 bases and the V segment lost 4 bases, leaving 2 bases of the junction unmatched. Sequenced material: PBMCs, mostly from graft donor cells, taken 180 days after TCRalphabeta/CD19-depleted stem cell transplant. This receptor was identified in a female patient aged 2-15 years who had a stem cell transplant for aplastic anemia, so the T cells may come from the graft donor. The chain carries TRBV28 and TRBJ2-7, with 8 positions matching TRBD1. CDR3 sequence (DNA): TGTGCCAGCAGTTCCAGGGGGCGCGAGCAGTACTTC. It translates to CASSSRGREQYF.